This T cell receptor (beta chain) stems from a study of beta chain features in type 1 diabetes. Study outcomes and limitations: Unsettled here was the matter of whether HLA type influences TCRB rearrangement. Comparison showed that naive, central memory and Treg TCRB repertoires appeared more similar among patients than among healthy donors. The study found moderately but significantly shorter TCRB CDR3s in all four CD4+ subsets of Type 1 diabetes patients.

Per the germline V gene, CDR1 is MDHEN and CDR2 is SYDVKM. The ends lost 2 bases at V and 5 bases at J; junction bases unmatched: 11. The CDR3 extends over 17 amino acids. Blood was drawn once from each donor into heparinised tubes. The draws averaged about 120 mL. CD4+ naive, central memory, regulatory and stem cell-like memory cells were sorted via CD45RO/CCR7/CD25/CD127/CD95/CD27. This clone was seen a few times. As yet, its antigen is unknown. TCRB transcripts that were expressed got sequenced, as all of the isolated RNA had been reverse transcribed. Here immunoSEQ multiplex PCR was the method, and the copy in TCRdb shows in-frame clones only, minus some. The sample lists roughly 150,000 clones; around a tenth were seen once.

This sequence originates from a man aged 25 to 40 with type 1 diabetes. What was sequenced was central memory CD4+ T cells from blood. The chain carries TRBV28 and TRBJ2-3; TRBD1 aligns across 9 bases. The CDR3 loop is CASSLPWAGQGRDTQYF. The CDR3 coding sequence is TGTGCCAGCAGTTTACCGTGGGCGGGACAGGGTCGAGATACGCAGTATTTT. The entire variable domain, with the rest obtained from reference TRBV28 and TRBJ2-3, is as follows: DVKVTQSSRYLVKRTGEKVFLECVQDMDHENMFWYRQDPGLGLRLIYFSYDVKMKEKGDIPEGYSVSREKKERFSLILESASTNQTSMYLCASSLPWAGQGRDTQYFGPGTRLTVL.